These 14 T cell receptor beta chains were sequenced from one sample in a study of human T cells and chemical hapten exposure. TCRdb itself ran the RACE reads through MiXCR, one entry per CDR3 protein. This sample has 75,000 to 100,000 distinct CDR3 sequences, with roughly 10% found just once. Time point indicated: patch test 1, 2 weeks after DPC sensitization. The treatment here: therapeutic diphenylcyclopropenone sensitization with weekly scalp DPC. Sequencing used whole blood, obtained in connection with sensitization to the hapten diphenylcyclopropenone (DPC). The receptor source for this set is a woman aged 55-70 years with alopecia areata. Some clones in this sample may be carry-over from other donors' samples.

This clonotype was counted at least ten times. V is TRBV14 and J is TRBJ2-5; D may correspond to TRBD1 or TRBD2 (5 bases each). The CDR3 runs 14 residues. Germline loops: CDR1 SGHDN, CDR2 FVKESK. Trimming removed 1 base at V and 4 bases at J, with 10 bases between. The CDR3 reads CASSQASGTETQYF. CDR3 nucleotide sequence: TGTGCCAGCAGCCAAGCATCAGGGACAGAGACCCAGTACTTC.

In this sample, this clonotype turned up many times. This sequence joins TRBV3-1 and TRBJ2-7; D may be TRBD1 (6 bases). Looked up from germline, CDR1 is LGHDT and CDR2 is YNNKEL (reference sequence). The CDR3 consists of 16 residues. The V end lost 4 bases, the J end lost 0 bases, and 16 bases lay between the germline ends. CDR3 amino acids: CASSLQGAQSSYEQYF. The CDR3 DNA follows: TGTGCCAGCAGCCTACAGGGTGCGCAGAGCTCCTACGAGCAGTACTTC.

This clonotype was counted only a few times. The V gene is TRBV7-9, the J gene TRBJ1-4, with TRBD1 matching 7 bases. The V gene end was trimmed by 11 bases and the J gene end by 8 bases; junction bases not matched to a gene: 8. Germline values: CDR1 SEHNR, CDR2 FQNEAQ (reference sequence). This CDR3 is 12 amino acids long. The DNA for the CDR3 is TGTGCCGACGACAGGGTTCAGGAAAAACTGTTTTTT. Its translation is CADDRVQEKLFF.

This clonotype appeared a few times. The chain recombines TRBV12-3 or TRBV12-4 with TRBJ1-5; 7 nucleotides agree with TRBD1. J gave up 2 bases and V 2 bases, and 3 bases lay outside the gene matches. This CDR3 has 15 residues. The chain's CDR3 is CASSLMQGGNQPQHF. The CDR3 coding sequence is TGTGCCAGCAGTTTAATGCAGGGGGGCAATCAGCCCCAGCATTTT.

V gene TRBV7-6 combines with J gene TRBJ2-1; tentatively, D is TRBD2 (5 bases). V was clipped by 6 bases and J by 0 bases, with 12 bases between them. The germline V gene encodes CDR1 SGHVS and CDR2 FNYEAQ. The CDR3 loop spans 15 amino acids. The DNA of the CDR3 is TGTGCCAGCAGTACTGGAGGAGGCTCCTACAATGAGCAGTTCTTC. It yields the protein CASSTGGGSYNEQFF.

This clonotype was found a few times. The J gene is TRBJ2-7, the V gene TRBV20-1, with D tentatively TRBD1 (5 bases). This CDR3 contains 12 residues. From germline, CDR1 is DFQATT and CDR2 SNEGSKA (reference sequence). Deletions cut 5 bases from V and 0 bases from J, with 8 bases between. The CDR3 DNA reads as TGCAGTGCTGGCAGGGCCTCCTACGAGCAGTACTTC. This codes for CSAGRASYEQYF.

The rearrangement uses TRBV7-6 and TRBJ1-5; the D gene is possibly TRBD1 (5 bases). This CDR3 is built from 13 residues. Per germline, CDR1 SGHVS and CDR2 FNYEAQ. V lost 6 bases, J lost 6 bases, and 12 bases lay in between. The chain's CDR3 is CASSLNGGQPQHF. The DNA for the CDR3 is TGTGCCAGCAGTCTCAACGGGGGTCAGCCCCAGCATTTT.

This clonotype was observed at least ten times. The gene calls are TRBV5-4 and TRBJ1-1, with D possibly being TRBD1 (5 bases). The CDR3 loop spans 15 amino acids. Looked up from germline, CDR1 is SGHNT and CDR2 is YYREEE (reference sequence). The ends were cut back, 3 bases at V and 5 bases at J, with 17 bases in the middle. CDR3 loop: CASSSTNFGGTEAFF. In nucleotides, the CDR3 is TGTGCCAGCAGCTCAACCAACTTTGGGGGGACTGAAGCTTTCTTT. The variable domain in full, with the rest retrieved from reference TRBV5-4 and TRBJ1-1, is ETGVTQSPTHLIKTRGQQVTLRCSSQSGHNTVSWYQQALGQGPQFIFQYYREEENGRGNFPPRFSGLQFPNYSSELNVNALELDDSALYLCASSSTNFGGTEAFFGQGTRLTVV.

This clonotype was picked up many times. V gene TRBV7-3 combines with J gene TRBJ1-1; the D is unclear. The V end lost 4 bases, the J end lost 0 bases, and 6 bases lay between the germline ends. The length of the CDR3 is 13 residues. Germline V gene lookup returns CDR1 SGHTA and CDR2 FQGTGA. CDR3 sequence (DNA): TGTGCCAGCAGCTCTGGGATGAACACTGAAGCTTTCTTT. It yields the protein CASSSGMNTEAFF.

In its sample, this clonotype was seen a few times. This chain joins TRBV15 and TRBJ1-6; weak D call: TRBD1 (5 bases). The germline V gene has CDR1 LNHNV and CDR2 YYDKDF (reference sequence). The CDR3 has 16 residues. V was clipped by 0 bases and J by 7 bases, with 13 bases between them. Here the CDR3 reads CATSRDLTNRNSPLHF. As DNA, the CDR3 is TGTGCCACCAGCAGAGATTTAACTAACAGGAATTCACCCCTCCACTTT.

This clonotype was recorded at least ten times. A read error may produce the germline difference seen at one junction end. V gene TRBV6-2 or TRBV6-3 combines with J gene TRBJ1-5; D unclear. The CDR3 spans 17 residues. The germline gives CDR1 MNHEY, CDR2 SVGEGT. The CDR3 loop reads CASSNSRQPGPEQPQHF. Here the CDR3 DNA reads TGTGCCAGCAGTAACTCCCGACAACCCGGCCCCGAACAGCCCCAGCATTTT.

This clonotype was counted a few times. The rearrangement uses TRBV2 and TRBJ1-4; D remains ambiguous. The CDR3 has 14 amino acids. The germline V and J ends were trimmed by 6 bases and 4 bases, with 12 bases remaining between them. Looked up from germline, CDR1 is SNHLY and CDR2 is FYNNEI. Here the CDR3 DNA reads TGTGCCAGCAGGGTAGAGAGCAGTAATGAAAAACTGTTTTTT. Translating it yields CASRVESSNEKLFF.

This clonotype has just a few counts. V is TRBV18 and J is TRBJ1-2; 7 bases match TRBD1. Germline lookup yields CDR1 KGHSH and CDR2 LQKENI. The CDR3 is made up of 13 amino acids. J gave up 8 bases and V 4 bases, and 7 bases lay outside the gene matches. The CDR3 here is CASSQDRARGYTF. CDR3 DNA: TGTGCCAGCTCACAAGACAGGGCACGAGGCTACACCTTC.

V gene TRBV7-6 combines with J gene TRBJ1-1; D ambiguous. Looked up from germline, CDR1 is SGHVS and CDR2 is FNYEAQ. The V end was cut by 0 bases, the J end by 1 base, with 6 bases between. The length of the CDR3 is 14 residues. This chain's CDR3 is CASSLASQNTEAFF. The DNA for the CDR3 is TGTGCCAGCAGCTTAGCCAGCCAGAACACTGAAGCTTTCTTT.